Here is one TCR beta chain with its context. The sample originates from a study of blood T cell repertoires in COVID-19. The method was immunoSEQ multiplex PCR; TCRdb's version includes in-frame clones alone and lacks a portion of them. This sample has almost 200,000 clones, with around 92% found just once. This CDR3 region has 18 residues. Looked up from germline, CDR1 is GTSNPN and CDR2 is SVGIG (reference sequence). Trimming removed 4 bases from V and 0 bases from J; junction bases left unmatched: 12. The genes are TRBV30 and TRBJ2-5, with 12 bases lining up with TRBD1. Sample: PBMCs or T cells enriched from blood (not recorded which). This clonotype originated in a woman under 30 who had recovered from COVID-19. CDR3: CAWTGWGQGAEYQETQYF. In nucleotides, the CDR3 is TGTGCCTGGACGGGGTGGGGACAGGGGGCAGAGTACCAAGAGACCCAGTACTTC.